Listed below are T cell receptor beta chains from one sample, sequenced in a study of blood T cell repertoires in COVID-19. The method was immunoSEQ multiplex PCR; TCRdb's version includes in-frame clones alone and lacks a portion of them. The data contain about 250,000 clones, about 83% of them singletons. Material: peripheral blood. The source is a man aged 40-55 years with active or convalescent COVID-19. Both conserved end residues are trimmed from each CDR3. Each record gives: J gene, D gene, V gene, CDR3 protein. A D gene is named only where the DNA matches it firmly.

TRBJ2-2,.,TRBV5-5,ASATGNGELF
TRBJ1-2,.,TRBV5-4,ASSLHGLYGYT
TRBJ2-1,TRBD2,TRBV7-9,ASSPRGGTTAYNEQF
TRBJ1-1,TRBD1,TRBV24-1,ATREGQGGDTEAF
TRBJ2-2,.,TRBV30,AWSVINLGATGELF
TRBJ1-1,.,TRBV7-9,ASSLISFGEMNTEAF
TRBJ2-3,.,TRBV7-9,ASSTLSGGLDWDTQY
TRBJ1-2,.,TRBV29-1,SVADPSNYGYT
TRBJ1-1,.,TRBV6-5,ASRSEGTLNTEAF
TRBJ2-3,.,TRBV11-2,ASSLDLSVGTDTQY
TRBJ1-4,.,TRBV29-1,SVLGEGDEKLF
TRBJ2-5,TRBD2,TRBV11-3,ASSAWTSRGEETQY
TRBJ1-1,TRBD1,TRBV5-6,ASSSTGGHTEAF
TRBJ2-7,.,TRBV11-3,ASSLGLEQY
TRBJ1-6,.,TRBV14,ASSQVGGNSPLH
TRBJ1-1,.,TRBV4-1,ASSRGNTEAF
TRBJ2-1,TRBD1,TRBV19,ASLGQGAIGEQF
TRBJ2-5,TRBD2,TRBV15,ATSRGLAGGGAQETQY
TRBJ1-4,.,TRBV30,AWSPGKANEKLF
TRBJ1-1,.,TRBV25-1,ASSDWDSNTEAF
TRBJ2-7,TRBD2,TRBV4-1,ASSQGRGIYEQY
TRBJ2-2,TRBD2,TRBV10-3,AISESPTSGGGTGELF
TRBJ2-3,.,TRBV7-2,ASSLVFQGLKDTQY
TRBJ2-3,TRBD2,TRBV7-6,ASSFGLAATDTQY
TRBJ2-3,TRBD2,TRBV4-2,ASSQRTSGGRADTQY
TRBJ1-5,.,TRBV28,ASSLQGTTHMGNQPQH
TRBJ1-2,.,TRBV2,ASWRKTYGYT
TRBJ2-7,.,TRBV7-2,ASSSGHLRNEQY
TRBJ1-3,TRBD1,TRBV27,ASSSIGQGRNTIY
TRBJ2-7,TRBD1,TRBV9,ASSAQGDNSYEQY
TRBJ1-1,.,TRBV5-1,ASSVGRGVTEAF
TRBJ1-5,TRBD1,TRBV27,ASSAQGAGQPQH
TRBJ2-3,TRBD2,TRBV6-2/TRBV6-3,ASSYAGGTDTQY
TRBJ2-7,.,TRBV21-1,ASSKGTGKATYEQY